The 17 T cell receptor beta chains below come from one sample, sequenced in a study of control samples from healthy donors and cancer patients (dated by TCRdb to about 2020). Libraries were built with the immunoSEQ multiplex PCR assay. In its TCRdb copy, this immuneACCESS table keeps in-frame sequences only and misses some clones. Where compared with another copy, unresolved V genes explain less than half of these, and the others have no known cause. For this sample the table gives some 150,000 clones, of which 94% were detected only once. About an eighth of the sample lies in the top ten. Sample: blood. The receptors shown here come from a man in his forties or fifties in good health.

The chain employs TRBV9 and TRBJ1-2, with no clear D. Trimming cost V 5 bases and J 3 bases, with 8 bases left between them. Per germline, CDR1 SGDLS and CDR2 YYNGEE. The CDR3 length is 12 residues. This CDR3 reads CASSDGYYGYTF. CDR3 nucleotides: TGTGCCAGCAGTGACGGCTACTATGGCTACACCTTC.

The J gene is TRBJ1-2, the V gene TRBV24-1, with no clear D. This CDR3 region has 14 residues. CDR1 is KGHDR and CDR2 is SFDVKD in the germline V gene. V lost 2 bases and J 6 bases, leaving 12 bases between the germline ends. The CDR3 region has the DNA TGTGCCACCAGTGATTCCCGGGGTCGGGATGGCTACACCTTC. Protein: CATSDSRGRDGYTF.

The chain recombines TRBV5-4 with TRBJ1-1; D may be TRBD1 (5 bases). The CDR3 runs to 15 residues. Trimming took off 5 bases at V and 1 base at J, with 15 bases between the two ends. Germline values: CDR1 SGHNT, CDR2 YYREEE (reference sequence). CDR3 loop: CASRNPVGGNTEAFF. The CDR3 DNA sequence: TGTGCCAGCAGGAATCCGGTGGGGGGGAACACTGAAGCTTTCTTT.

V is TRBV28 and J is TRBJ2-7; no reliable D call. V lost 4 bases and J 8 bases, leaving 15 bases between the germline ends. CDR3 length: 13 residues. Germline assignment: CDR1 MDHEN and CDR2 SYDVKM. CDR3 in DNA: TGTGCCAGCAGTTCAGCACAAGGGTCGCAGCAGTACTTC. This codes for CASSSAQGSQQYF.

V usage is TRBV28 and J usage is TRBJ2-7, with D possibly called TRBD1 or TRBD2 (5 bases each). This CDR3 has 15 residues. The V gene's germline CDR1 is MDHEN and CDR2 SYDVKM. V lost 5 bases, J lost 2 bases, and 16 bases lay in between. For the CDR3, the DNA is TGTGCCAGCAGTCTCGGGACGGATAGAGCCTACGAGCAGTACTTC. It is translated as CASSLGTDRAYEQYF.

This clone was seen a single time. V is TRBV18 and J is TRBJ2-7, with D perhaps matching TRBD1 (6 bases). The germline CDR1 and CDR2 sequences are KGHSH and LQKENI. This CDR3 is 14 amino acids long. V was cut by 3 bases and J by 1 base, with 10 bases left in between. Here the CDR3 reads CASSPGRGSYEQYF. CDR3 nucleotides: TGTGCCAGCTCACCGGGCAGGGGATCCTACGAGCAGTACTTC.

This CDR3 is CATRIYRTELRTQHF. For the CDR3, the DNA is TGTGCCACCAGGATATATAGGACAGAGCTAAGAACGCAGCATTTT. V usage is TRBV6-5 and J usage is TRBJ1-5, with D possibly TRBD1 on 6 matching bases. The V end was cut by 10 bases, the J end by 13 bases, with 29 bases between. This CDR3 has 15 amino acids. CDR1 MNHEY and CDR2 SVGAGI come from the germline V gene.

This sequence joins TRBV14 and TRBJ1-3, with a possible D match to TRBD1 (6 bases). CDR1 and CDR2 from the germline V gene are SGHDN and FVKESK. The V end lost 0 bases, the J end lost 4 bases, and 10 bases lay between the germline ends. The length of the CDR3 is 15 residues. CDR3 residues: CASSQDRGPGNTIYF. CDR3 nucleotides: TGTGCCAGCAGCCAAGATCGGGGGCCCGGAAACACCATATATTTT.

This clone has just one count. The chain uses TRBV5-1 and TRBJ2-2; TRBD1 might be the D (6 bases). Germline V gene data show CDR1 as SGHRS and CDR2 as YFSETQ. The CDR3 has 16 residues. The V gene lost 5 bases and the J gene lost 5 bases, with 19 bases spanning the gap. The CDR3 nucleotides are TGCGCCAGCAGGGGAATAAGCAGGGGAGATACCGGGGAGCTGTTTTTT. Amino acids: CASRGISRGDTGELFF.

The chain joins TRBV2 to TRBJ1-1; perhaps TRBD1 as D (5 bases). The CDR3 has 15 amino acids. Trimming removed 10 bases at V and 6 bases at J, with 24 bases between. Germline CDR1 reads SNHLY; CDR2 reads FYNNEI. CDR3 nucleotide sequence: TGTGCCACCGATAGGGCAGGGAGCTCTGGGCCTGAAGCTTTCTTT. As protein: CATDRAGSSGPEAFF. Full variable domain (outside the CDR3, taken from reference TRBV2 and TRBJ1-1): EPEVTQTPSHQVTQMGQEVILRCVPISNHLYFYWYRQILGQKVEFLVSFYNNEISEKSEIFDDQFSVERPDGSNFTLKIRSTKLEDSAMYFCATDRAGSSGPEAFFGQGTRLTVV.

This chain uses TRBV6-5 with TRBJ1-1, with D possibly matching TRBD1 (5 bases). This CDR3 contains 15 residues. Germline CDR1 is MNHEY and CDR2 is SVGAGI. V was cut by 7 bases and J by 4 bases, with 19 bases left in between. The chain's CDR3 is CASTRGVGVGTEAFF. CDR3 nucleotides: TGTGCCAGCACACGCGGGGTAGGGGTAGGCACTGAAGCTTTCTTT.

V and J are TRBV18 and TRBJ2-7; maybe TRBD1 (7 bases). This CDR3 contains 14 residues. Germline values: CDR1 KGHSH, CDR2 LQKENI. V was cut by 6 bases and J by 4 bases, with 16 bases left in between. The CDR3 DNA sequence: TGTGCCAGCTCGGGAAAGACAGGGAGGTACGAGCAGTACTTC. It specifies CASSGKTGRYEQYF.

The gene calls are TRBV18 and TRBJ2-1; D gene ambiguous. This CDR3 comprises 14 residues. Germline V gene sequence: CDR1 KGHSH, CDR2 LQKENI. Deletions cut 1 base from V and 3 bases from J, with 7 bases between. The CDR3 nucleotides read TGTGCCAGCTCACCACTTTCTAGCTACAATGAGCAGTTCTTC. It yields the protein CASSPLSSYNEQFF.

Notes on this clone: Other nucleotide sequences from this sample produce the same CDR3. The chain carries TRBV18 and TRBJ1-5; D unresolved. The CDR3 length is 13 residues. The V gene's germline CDR1 is KGHSH and CDR2 LQKENI. Trimming took off 6 bases at V and 4 bases at J, with 10 bases between the two ends. As DNA, the CDR3 is TGTGCCAGCTCGCCCGACGCTAATCAGCCCCAGCATTTT. This gives the protein CASSPDANQPQHF.

The chain employs TRBV9 and TRBJ2-3; the D gene is possibly TRBD1 (5 bases). The CDR3 contains 15 residues. Trimming removed 0 bases from V and 5 bases from J, with 13 bases in between. From germline, CDR1 is SGDLS and CDR2 YYNGEE. CDR3 sequence: CASSVGGRGLDTQYF. The CDR3 region has the DNA TGTGCCAGCAGCGTAGGTGGTAGGGGCCTAGATACGCAGTATTTT.

The chain uses TRBV5-8 and TRBJ2-1, with 7 bases aligning to TRBD1. Per the germline V gene, CDR1 is SGHTS and CDR2 is YDEGEE. The CDR3 extends over 16 amino acids. J gave up 3 bases and V 6 bases, and 12 bases lay outside the gene matches. In DNA, the CDR3 is TGTGCCAGCACCGCTTTACACAGGGGCGACTACAATGAGCAGTTCTTC. This translates into CASTALHRGDYNEQFF.

The chain links TRBV28 to TRBJ1-5; perhaps TRBD1 as D (5 bases). The CDR3 loop spans 16 amino acids. Germline V gives CDR1 MDHEN, CDR2 SYDVKM. Trimming shortened V by 5 bases and J by 3 bases, and 17 bases separated the two germline ends. For the CDR3, the DNA is TGTGCCAGCAGTCCCACGACCCGGGGGGACAATCAGCCCCAGCATTTT. Translated, it gives CASSPTTRGDNQPQHF.